This T cell receptor beta chain was recorded in a study of human T cells and chemical hapten exposure (dated by TCRdb to about 2021). Regarding the study in general: For sensitization, 2% DPC in acetone was applied to a 2 cm by 2 cm area of upper inner arm skin. The libraries were sequenced as a pool, and the TCR yield per sample differed mostly because of small variations in library volumes within the pool. The mostly female patient cohort included alopecia areata with under or over 50% scalp involvement, alopecia totalis and alopecia universalis. Patch testing on the upper back used Finn chambers containing 0.01% DPC, with scoring done after 6 days according to International Contact Dermatitis Research Group standards. Blood samples were taken from patients before sensitization (week 0) and then at 2, 6 and about 24 weeks after DPC sensitization. Throughout the study period of 20 to 25 weeks, patients also received therapeutic DPC doses to the scalp every week. Blood for TCR sequencing was provided by twenty-nine alopecia patients at one to four time points (pre-sensitization, 2, 6 and 24 weeks). This study followed changes in the peripheral blood TCR repertoire in vivo during primary and secondary sensitization of alopecia patients to the hapten diphenylcyclopropenone (DPC).

This clonotype has a handful of counts. This receptor's antigen is unknown. No per-base quality is available; no much larger clone lies one base away. Receptor libraries were prepared by RACE. The data were produced on a NextSeq 500. During library preparation, unique molecular identifiers were attached to individual cDNA molecules so that TCRs could be counted in a quantitative, reproducible way. Each blood RNA sample was used to sequence both TCR alpha and TCR beta chains. The source study handled its data this way. Samples had a median of about 96,000 TCRs, with a range from about 23,224 to 700,000. The Decombinator software suite was used to annotate V, J and CDR3 in the TCR reads. For the PS versus PT1 abundance plots, all samples were subsampled to the same number of TCRs (28,000). Expanded TCRs were defined as absent before sensitization and observed at least eight times at the 2-week time point. TCRdb reworked the public reads: Q25 trimming with fastp, MiXCR clone assembly, productive beta chains retained. When rows share a CDR3 protein, they turn into one entry using the most common DNA and genes. TCRdb, not the original authors, processed these V and J calls. The sample contains about 64,000 distinct CDR3 sequences, 10% to 12% of them found a single time. Approximately 4% of the sample goes to the ten largest clones.

CDR1 and CDR2 were assigned from the germline V gene as SGHVS and FNYEAQ. The germline V end is reduced by 5 bases and the J end by 0 bases; junction bases left unmatched: 6. The CDR3 starts with the cysteine, ends with the phenylalanine, and has 15 residues. This entry keeps only the CDR3 DNA: 45 bases, framed from base 1. The time point label for this specimen denotes: pre-sensitization, week 0. The meaning of the sample's treatment or condition label: therapeutic diphenylcyclopropenone sensitization with weekly scalp DPC. Blood at each patch-test visit was drawn before the patch test was applied. To be eligible, patients had to be aged 18 to 70, diagnosed with alopecia and judged suitable for DPC therapy, while pregnant patients were excluded. Total RNA was isolated from unfractionated whole blood collected in Tempus Blood RNA tubes. Overall results and qualifications from the work: Expanded TCRs formed significantly more large CDR3 similarity clusters than pre-sensitization or healthy control sets, consistent with antigen-driven responses. All patients had alopecia, a presumed autoimmune disease, so their immune response might differ from that of healthy individuals. Patch test score was positively correlated with the number of PT1 expanded TCRs, with significance at thresholds 8, 16 and 32 but not at 4. The number of TCRs above 1 in 1000 frequency did not change with DPC sensitization; there was no evidence of global repertoire structure alterations. Repeated subsampling changed both the strength of the expansion versus patch-test correlation and the threshold at which that correlation became significant.

The starting material was whole blood, obtained in connection with sensitization to the hapten diphenylcyclopropenone (DPC). The TCR originated in a woman aged 40-49 years with alopecia areata. Some clones in this sample may be carry-over from other donors' samples. The rearrangement joined TRBV7-6 to TRBJ2-7; 8 middle bases align to TRBD2. The CDR3 here reads CASSQRSGSSYEQYF. The DNA sequence is given as TGTGCCAGCAGCCAACGAAGCGGGAGCTCCTACGAGCAGTACTTC.